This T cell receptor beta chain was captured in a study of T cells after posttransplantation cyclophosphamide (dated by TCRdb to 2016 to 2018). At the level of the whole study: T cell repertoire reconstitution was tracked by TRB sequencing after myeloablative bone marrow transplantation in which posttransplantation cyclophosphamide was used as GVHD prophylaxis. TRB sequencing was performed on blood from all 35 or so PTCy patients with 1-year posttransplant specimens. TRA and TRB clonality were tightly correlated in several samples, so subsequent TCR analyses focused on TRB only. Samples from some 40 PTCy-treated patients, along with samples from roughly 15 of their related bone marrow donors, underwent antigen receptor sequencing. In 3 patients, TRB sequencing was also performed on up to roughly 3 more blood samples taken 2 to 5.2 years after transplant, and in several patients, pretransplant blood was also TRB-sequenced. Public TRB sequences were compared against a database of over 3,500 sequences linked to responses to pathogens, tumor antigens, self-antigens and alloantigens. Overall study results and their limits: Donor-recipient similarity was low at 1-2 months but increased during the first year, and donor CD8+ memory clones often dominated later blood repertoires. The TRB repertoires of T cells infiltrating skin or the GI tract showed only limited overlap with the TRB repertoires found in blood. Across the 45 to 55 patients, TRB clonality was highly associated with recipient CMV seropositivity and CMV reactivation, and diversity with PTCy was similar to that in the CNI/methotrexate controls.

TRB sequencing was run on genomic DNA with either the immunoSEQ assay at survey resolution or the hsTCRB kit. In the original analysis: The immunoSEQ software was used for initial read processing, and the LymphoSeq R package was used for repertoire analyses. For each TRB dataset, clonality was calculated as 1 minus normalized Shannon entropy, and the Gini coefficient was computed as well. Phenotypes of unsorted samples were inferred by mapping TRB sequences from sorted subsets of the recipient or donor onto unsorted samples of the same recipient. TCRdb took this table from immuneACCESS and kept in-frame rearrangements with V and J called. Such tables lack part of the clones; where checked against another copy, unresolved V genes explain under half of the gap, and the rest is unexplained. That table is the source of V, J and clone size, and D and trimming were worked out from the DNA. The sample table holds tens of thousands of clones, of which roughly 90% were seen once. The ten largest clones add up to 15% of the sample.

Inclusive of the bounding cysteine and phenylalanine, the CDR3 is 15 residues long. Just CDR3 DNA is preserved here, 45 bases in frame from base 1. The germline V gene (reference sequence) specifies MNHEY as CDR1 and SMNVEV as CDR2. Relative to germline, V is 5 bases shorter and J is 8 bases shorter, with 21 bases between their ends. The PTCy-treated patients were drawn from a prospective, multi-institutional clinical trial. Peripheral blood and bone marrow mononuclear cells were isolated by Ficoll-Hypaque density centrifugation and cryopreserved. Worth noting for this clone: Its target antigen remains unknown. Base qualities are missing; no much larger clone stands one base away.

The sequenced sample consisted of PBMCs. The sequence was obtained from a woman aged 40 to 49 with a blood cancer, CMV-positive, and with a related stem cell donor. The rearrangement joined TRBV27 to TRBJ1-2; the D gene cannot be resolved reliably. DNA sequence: TGTGCCAGCAGTCTAAATACCAAATCGCTCGGGGGCTACACCTTC. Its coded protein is CASSLNTKSLGGYTF.